The 10 T cell receptor beta chains below were found in one sample sequenced in a study of blood T cells in healthy people across ages. The authors ran a second PCR of about 7 to 11 cycles using a sample-barcoded 5' primer and a J-beta primer mix. MiXCR was run by TCRdb on the 5' RACE reads, yielding one entry per CDR3 protein. The data hold around 1,800,000 distinct CDR3 sequences, with roughly two fifths observed a single time. Sequenced input: blood. The receptors were gathered from a human donor in good health.

The chain links TRBV6-5 to TRBJ2-7, with TRBD1 matching 9 bases. The V and J ends lost 6 bases and 7 bases, in that order; junction bases with no gene match: 10. Germline CDR1 and CDR2: MNHEY and SVGAGI. The CDR3 runs to 14 residues. The CDR3 protein is CASRSARDRVEQYF. The CDR3 DNA is TGTGCCAGCAGGTCCGCCCGGGACAGGGTTGAGCAGTACTTC.

This clonotype was observed a few times. This chain links TRBV20-1 with TRBJ2-5; D perhaps matches TRBD2 (6 bases). Between the trimmed V and J ends, which lost 3 bases and 5 bases, there was a span of 13 bases. The CDR3 runs to 13 residues. Germline CDR1 reads DFQATT; CDR2 reads SNEGSKA (reference sequence). CDR3 sequence (DNA): TGCAGTGCTAGTCGGGACTCGCATGAGACCCAGTACTTC. Its translation is CSASRDSHETQYF.

This chain links TRBV4-3 with TRBJ2-6, with D unresolved. Trimming took off 0 bases at V and 4 bases at J, with 10 bases between the two ends. Germline CDR1 and CDR2: LGHNA and YSLEER. This CDR3 is built from 16 residues. The CDR3 spells CASSQEGNYGANVLTF. In nucleotides, the CDR3 is TGCGCCAGCAGCCAAGAGGGGAATTACGGGGCCAACGTCCTGACTTTC.

The gene calls are TRBV7-2 and TRBJ1-5, with no clear D. The length of the CDR3 is 14 residues. Germline lookup yields CDR1 SGHTA and CDR2 FQGNSA. V dropped 7 bases and J dropped 2 bases, with 12 bases sitting between them. The CDR3 loop reads CASNDLGGNQPQHF. CDR3 coding DNA: TGTGCCAGCAACGATCTTGGGGGCAATCAGCCCCAGCATTTT.

This chain connects TRBV12-3 or TRBV12-4 to TRBJ2-2; TRBD2 aligns across 7 bases. J was trimmed by 7 bases and V by 5 bases; bases with no gene match: 16. This CDR3 is built from 17 residues. CDR3 sequence reads: CASSPSSGGQYSGELFF. In DNA, the CDR3 is TGTGCCAGCAGTCCTTCTAGCGGAGGGCAATATAGCGGGGAGCTGTTTTTT.

The chain combines TRBV12-3 or TRBV12-4 with TRBJ2-1; maybe TRBD2 (6 bases). The CDR3 consists of 14 residues. V gave up 5 bases and J gave up 8 bases, with 16 bases separating them. CDR3: CASSPLGGAHEQFF. CDR3 nucleotide sequence: TGTGCCAGCAGTCCCCTTGGAGGGGCCCATGAGCAGTTCTTC.

The chain couples TRBV6-1 to TRBJ2-6, with D possibly being TRBD1 (6 bases). CDR1 is MNHNS and CDR2 is SASEGT in the germline V gene. There are 18 residues in the CDR3. Trimming removed 5 bases at V and 0 bases at J, with 17 bases between. The CDR3 reads CASSTPGQPYSGANVLTF. CDR3 DNA: TGTGCCAGCAGTACGCCTGGACAGCCCTACTCTGGGGCCAACGTCCTGACTTTC.

The rearrangement uses TRBV6-2 or TRBV6-3 and TRBJ2-7; TRBD1 matches 9 bases. The V gene end was trimmed by 9 bases and the J gene end by 2 bases; junction bases not matched to a gene: 8. The CDR3 contains 14 residues. Germline CDR1 MNHEY, CDR2 SVGEGT. CDR3 loop: CASWGQGNPYEQYF. Written as DNA, the CDR3 is TGTGCCAGTTGGGGACAGGGCAATCCCTACGAGCAGTACTTC.

This clonotype occurred a few times. The chain carries TRBV27 and TRBJ2-3; 7 nucleotides line up with TRBD2. This CDR3 has 14 residues. Germline values: CDR1 MNHEY, CDR2 SMNVEV (reference sequence). After removal of 0 bases from V and 5 bases from J, the junction contained 2 bases not matched to a gene. The CDR3 DNA reads as TGTGCCAGCAGTTTATCCGGGGGGAAAGATACGCAGTATTTT. Translated: CASSLSGGKDTQYF.

The V and J genes are TRBV18 and TRBJ1-5; tentatively, D is TRBD1 (6 bases). The CDR3 covers 14 residues. CDR1 is KGHSH and CDR2 is LQKENI in the germline V gene. V lost 5 bases, J lost 11 bases, and 19 bases lay in between. CDR3 DNA: TGTGCCAGCTCAGACCCGACAGAGGGGGGAGCCCAGCATTTT. This gives the protein CASSDPTEGGAQHF.